The clone carrying this TCR beta chain was counted once. Its antigen remains unidentified. This CDR3 has 15 amino acids. Trimming shortened V by 3 bases and J by 1 base, and 10 bases separated the two germline ends. The V gene's germline CDR1 is SGDLS and CDR2 YYNGEE. These data belong to a study of shared clonotypes between healthy human individuals. Study-level results: Non-shared clonotypes were found to have lower generation probabilities than the clonotypes that were shared by all four of the sorted-subset donors.

Repertoires were generated with immunoSEQ multiplex PCR, while TCRdb's copy carries only in-frame clones and drops some. The table records about a million clones, 60% to 80% of them present only once. The receptor was derived from a man in his late teens or twenties in good health. Some clones in this sample may be carry-over from other donors' samples. The chain has TRBV9 and TRBJ2-2, with D perhaps matching TRBD2 (6 bases). What was sequenced was memory CD4+ T cells from PBMCs. Stated subset: CD45RA-negative fraction. CDR3 in amino acids: CASSAGTLNTGELFF. CDR3 in DNA: TGTGCCAGCAGCGCCGGGACTTTGAACACCGGGGAGCTGTTTTTT.